Listed here are 18 T cell receptor beta chains from one sample, sequenced in a study of T-cell memory formation after mild COVID-19. One entry per CDR3 protein, called by TCRdb with MiXCR from the 5' RACE reads. The profile shows about 290,000 distinct CDR3 sequences, about 16% of them singletons. Sequencing was done on a sample of PBMCs or a T cell subset sorted from them (not recorded which). The receptors come from a young man who had mild COVID-19 (a few samples of this study predate the infection). Cell type and time point are not known.

This clonotype came up a few times. The chain uses TRBV24-1 and TRBJ2-1; 7 positions match TRBD1. CDR1 KGHDR and CDR2 SFDVKD come from the germline V gene. V lost 4 bases to trimming and J lost 9 bases; unmatched junction nucleotides: 8. The CDR3 totals 14 residues. The CDR3 bases are TGTGCCACCAGTGAAACCGGGACAGACGGTGAGCAGTTCTTC. Translation: CATSETGTDGEQFF.

This clonotype was observed a few times. CDR3 region: CASSLSGDYEQYV. Here the CDR3 DNA reads TGTGCCAGCAGTTTATCCGGGGACTACGAGCAGTACGTC. J is TRBJ2-7 and V is TRBV27, with D perhaps matching TRBD2 (5 bases). Per germline, CDR1 MNHEY and CDR2 SMNVEV (reference sequence). Trimming stripped 0 bases from V and 3 bases from J, with 6 bases between. The CDR3 sequence is 13 residues long.

This clonotype has just a few counts. The chain has TRBV18 and TRBJ1-6, with 7 bases that match TRBD1. The germline CDR1 and CDR2 sequences are KGHSH and LQKENI. The V segment lost 4 bases and the J segment 7 bases; nucleotides outside the gene matches: 4. This CDR3 is 14 amino acids long. The CDR3 is CASSHRQGNSPLHF. For the CDR3, the DNA is TGTGCCAGCTCACACAGACAGGGCAATTCACCCCTCCACTTT.

This clonotype was seen a handful of times. Here the CDR3 DNA reads TGTGCCAGCAGCTCAACGGCCGTTTGGGGGGATACGCAGTATTTT. It is translated as CASSSTAVWGDTQYF. This chain links TRBV7-3 with TRBJ2-3; D may correspond to TRBD1 or TRBD2 (5 bases each). This CDR3 contains 15 residues. V was trimmed by 4 bases and J by 6 bases, leaving 17 bases between them. The V gene's germline CDR1 is SGHTA and CDR2 FQGTGA.

The chain employs TRBV6-5 and TRBJ1-4; D ambiguous. The ends were cut back, 0 bases at V and 8 bases at J, with 7 bases in the middle. CDR3 length: 13 amino acids. The germline gives CDR1 MNHEY, CDR2 SVGAGI. The CDR3 DNA follows: TGTGCCAGCAGTTACTCAGGGCAGGAAAAACTGTTTTTT. Its protein is CASSYSGQEKLFF.

This sequence joins TRBV7-8 and TRBJ2-2; D uncertain. Germline CDR1 and CDR2: SGHVS and FQNEAQ. The CDR3 runs 14 residues. The V gene lost 1 base and the J gene lost 6 bases, with 9 bases spanning the gap. The CDR3 DNA reads as TGTGCCAGCAGCTTAGTTCGGGTGGCCGGGGAGCTGTTTTTT. Its translation is CASSLVRVAGELFF.

This clonotype appeared a few times. The chain uses TRBV29-1 and TRBJ1-2; TRBD1 might be the D (5 bases). Trimming stripped 0 bases from V and 7 bases from J, with 18 bases between. Germline CDR1 reads SQVTM; CDR2 reads ANQGSEA. The CDR3 consists of 15 residues. The CDR3 coding sequence is TGCAGCGTTGAAGATTCGGGGAGGCAGGGAAGTGGCTACACCTTC. This gives the protein CSVEDSGRQGSGYTF.

In this sample, this clonotype turned up a few times. The chain uses TRBV5-1 and TRBJ2-7, with 11 bases identical to TRBD1. The CDR3 length is 15 residues. V trimming: 3 bases; J trimming: 1 base; junction bases outside the gene matches: 3. Looked up from germline, CDR1 is SGHRS and CDR2 is YFSETQ. Here the CDR3 reads CASSWGQGVSYEQYF. Written as DNA, the CDR3 is TGCGCCAGCAGCTGGGGACAGGGGGTTTCCTACGAGCAGTACTTC.

V and J are TRBV6-6 and TRBJ1-2; a weak D match, TRBD1 (6 bases). Germline CDR1 is MNHNY and CDR2 is SVGAGI (reference sequence). Trimming pared 2 bases from V and 4 bases from J, leaving 8 bases between. There are 13 residues in the CDR3. CDR3 protein: CASSYETGYGYTF. CDR3 bases: TGTGCCAGCAGTTACGAGACAGGCTATGGCTACACCTTC.

V is TRBV5-1 and J is TRBJ2-7; D uncertain. Trimming cost V 0 bases and J 0 bases, with 7 bases left between them. This CDR3 is built from 14 residues. Germline assignment: CDR1 SGHRS and CDR2 YFSETQ. DNA for the CDR3: TGCGCCAGCAGCTTGGCGTCAGACTCCTACGAGCAGTACTTC. The encoded protein is CASSLASDSYEQYF.

In its sample, this clonotype was seen a few times. The V gene is TRBV12-3 or TRBV12-4, the J gene TRBJ1-1; TRBD1 might be the D (5 bases). The CDR3 consists of 13 residues. The V end lost 5 bases, the J end lost 3 bases, and 10 bases lay between the germline ends. Here the CDR3 DNA reads TGTGCCAGCAGTATCGGGACCTACACTGAAGCTTTCTTT. As protein: CASSIGTYTEAFF.

V is TRBV5-1 and J is TRBJ2-1, with 7 bases lining up with TRBD1. The CDR3 is 15 residues long. J lost 4 bases, V lost 4 bases, and 8 bases had no gene match. CDR1 is SGHRS and CDR2 is YFSETQ in the germline V gene. The CDR3 is CASSPQGTAYNEQFF. CDR3 DNA: TGCGCCAGCAGCCCACAGGGGACCGCTTACAATGAGCAGTTCTTC.

This chain joins TRBV12-3 or TRBV12-4 and TRBJ1-1; D not resolved. This CDR3 region has 14 residues. V lost 3 bases and J lost 2, with 10 bases in between. Written as DNA, the CDR3 is TGTGCCAGCAGTTTCCGGGAAAGAAACACTGAAGCTTTCTTT. Protein sequence: CASSFRERNTEAFF.

The chain employs TRBV7-9 and TRBJ1-1, with D possibly being TRBD1 (5 bases). This CDR3 region has 15 residues. Germline lookup yields CDR1 SEHNR and CDR2 FQNEAQ (reference sequence). V lost 1 base, J lost 1 base, and 10 bases lay in between. CDR3 nucleotide sequence: TGTGCCAGCAGCTTAGGCAGGGTGGGGAACACTGAAGCTTTCTTT. Its translation: CASSLGRVGNTEAFF. Based on the CDR3 plus reference TRBV7-9 and TRBJ1-1, the full variable domain is DTGVSQNPRHKITKRGQNVTFRCDPISEHNRLYWYRQTLGQGPEFLTYFQNEAQLEKSRLLSDRFSAERPKGSFSTLEIQRTEQGDSAMYLCASSLGRVGNTEAFFGQGTRLTVV.

This clonotype was counted at least ten times. CDR3 coding DNA: TGTGCCAGCAGCCAAGGGCCGACCCAGTACTTC. Translation: CASSQGPTQYF. J is TRBJ2-5 and V is TRBV3-1; D uncertain. The germline V gene encodes CDR1 LGHDT and CDR2 YNNKEL (reference sequence). The V and J ends lost 1 base and 7 bases respectively, with 4 bases between them. The CDR3 runs 11 residues.

This clonotype was observed a few times. The rearrangement uses TRBV5-1 and TRBJ2-3, with 8 nucleotides matching TRBD1. This CDR3 spans 15 amino acids. Germline CDR1 is SGHRS and CDR2 is YFSETQ. Unmatched junction bases numbered 2, after V lost 1 base and J lost 1 base. For the CDR3, the DNA is TGCGCCAGCAGCTTGATGGGACAGGGCACAGATACGCAGTATTTT. As protein: CASSLMGQGTDTQYF.

This clonotype was recorded a few times. This chain joins TRBV5-5 and TRBJ1-4, with unresolved D. V was trimmed by 3 bases and J by 4 bases, leaving 10 bases between them. Germline loops: CDR1 SGHKS, CDR2 YYEKEE (reference sequence). The CDR3 runs 14 residues. The CDR3 protein is CASSSRDYNEKLFF. In DNA, the CDR3 is TGTGCCAGCAGCTCGAGAGATTATAATGAAAAACTGTTTTTT.

As to this clonotype: Compared with germline, one end of the junction differs, possibly owing to a read error. The chain joins TRBV20-1 to TRBJ2-3; 8 nucleotides align to TRBD1. Germline V gene lookup returns CDR1 DFQATT and CDR2 SNEGSKA (reference sequence). The CDR3 covers 14 residues. CDR3 DNA: TGCAGTGCTTCCGGAGACAGGGGCACAAATACGCAGTATTTT. Its translation is CSASGDRGTNTQYF.